These 10 T cell receptor beta chains originate from one sample sequenced in a study of OX40 agonist ivuxolimab in advanced cancers. Produced via immunoSEQ multiplex PCR; TCRdb's table is partial and in-frame only. The table shows tens of thousands of clones, with roughly 90% occurring only once. The input for sequencing was CD4+ or CD8+ T cells sorted from blood, taken in a trial of the OX40 agonist ivuxolimab. The receptors were gathered from an adult with an advanced solid tumor such as melanoma, head and neck, liver or kidney cancer.

This clone was detected once. The genes are TRBV6-5 and TRBJ2-1; 8 positions agree with TRBD2. The CDR3 is 15 residues long. J was trimmed by 0 bases and V by 6 bases; bases with no gene match: 4. CDR1 and CDR2 from the germline V gene are MNHEY and SVGAGI. The CDR3 sequence: CASSLAGSSYNEQFF. CDR3 DNA: TGTGCCAGCAGCTTAGCGGGGAGCTCCTACAATGAGCAGTTCTTC.

The genes are TRBV11-2 and TRBJ1-2, with TRBD1 as a possible D gene (5 bases). Germline V gene sequence: CDR1 SGHAT, CDR2 FQNNGV. With 0 bases removed from V and 8 bases from J, the gap between germline ends came to 13 bases. This CDR3 spans 14 amino acids. Written as DNA, the CDR3 is TGTGCCAGCAGCTTAGATAAAGGGGTGTGGGGCTACACCTTC. It yields the protein CASSLDKGVWGYTF.

At least ten counts were recorded for this clone. The genes are TRBV6-4 and TRBJ2-1; 10 bases are a match to TRBD1. Germline V CDR1 and CDR2: MRHNA, SNTAGT. Losses at the gene ends were 0 bases for V and 8 bases for J; bases not matched to a gene: 7. The CDR3 is made up of 16 amino acids. The CDR3 sequence: CASSDSGGQGLDEQFF. The CDR3 DNA sequence: TGTGCCAGCAGTGACTCTGGGGGACAGGGGTTGGATGAGCAGTTCTTC.

The chain couples TRBV19 to TRBJ1-4; 7 bases are shared with TRBD1. The trim removed 7 bases at V and 6 bases at J, leaving 11 bases unmatched. Germline lookup yields CDR1 LNHDA and CDR2 SQIVND (reference sequence). The CDR3 loop spans 15 amino acids. CDR3 amino acids: CASKGWHGTDEKLFF. DNA of the CDR3: TGTGCCAGTAAGGGGTGGCATGGGACAGATGAAAAACTGTTTTTT.

This clone was observed a single time. The chain combines TRBV9 with TRBJ2-5; TRBD1 agrees at 10 bases. Germline V lookup: CDR1 SGDLS, CDR2 YYNGEE. After removal of 3 bases from V and 5 bases from J, the junction contained 10 bases not matched to a gene. CDR3 length equals 16 residues. DNA for the CDR3: TGTGCCAGCAGCGCGGAGACAGGGGGCGTTCAGGAGACCCAGTACTTC. Its protein product is CASSAETGGVQETQYF.

V is TRBV19 and J is TRBJ2-7, with a tentative D call TRBD2 (6 bases). The CDR3 consists of 14 residues. Trimming left V 5 bases short and J 5 bases short, with 16 bases between. Germline assignment: CDR1 LNHDA and CDR2 SQIVND (reference sequence). CDR3 DNA: TGTGCCAGTAGTTCCCGATCGGCGGGGCACGAGCAGTACTTC. Translated, it gives CASSSRSAGHEQYF.

J is TRBJ2-2 and V is TRBV7-6; no definite D call. The germline V and J ends were trimmed by 1 base and 0 bases, with 3 bases remaining between them. The CDR3 extends over 14 amino acids. CDR1 is SGHVS and CDR2 is FNYEAQ in the germline V gene. The CDR3 is CASSLVSNTGELFF. As DNA, the CDR3 is TGTGCCAGCAGCTTAGTCTCGAACACCGGGGAGCTGTTTTTT. Full variable domain (remainder filled in from reference TRBV7-6 and TRBJ2-2): GAGVSQSPRYKVTKRGQDVALRCDPISGHVSLYWYRQALGQGPEFLTYFNYEAQQDKSGLPNDRFSAERPEGSISTLTIQRTEQRDSAMYRCASSLVSNTGELFFGEGSRLTVL.

The gene calls are TRBV7-9 and TRBJ2-3; TRBD2 matches at 7 bases. Germline CDR1 SEHNR, CDR2 FQNEAQ (reference sequence). The CDR3 length is 16 residues. The trim removed 3 bases at V and 4 bases at J, leaving 10 bases unmatched. The CDR3 DNA reads TGTGCCAGCAGCTTTTTACCGGCGGGGGAATCAGATACGCAGTATTTT. This sequence encodes CASSFLPAGESDTQYF.

The gene calls are TRBV7-9 and TRBJ1-2, with D possibly TRBD1 on 6 matching bases. CDR1 is SEHNR, CDR2 FQNEAQ, per germline (reference sequence). The CDR3 consists of 18 residues. V lost 1 base and J lost 4, with 22 bases in between. CDR3 nucleotides: TGTGCCAGCAGCTTAGTAGGGGGGGGCGACGCCCTATCCTATGGCTACACCTTC. Its translation is CASSLVGGGDALSYGYTF.

The chain carries TRBV4-3 and TRBJ1-2; 7 positions agree with TRBD1. The length of the CDR3 is 15 residues. The germline CDR1 and CDR2 sequences are LGHNA and YSLEER. V lost 3 bases and J lost 6; bases outside the gene matches: 10. The CDR3 DNA sequence: TGCGCCAGCAGCCAGCAGTGGGGACAGAGAGATGGCTACACCTTC. This gives the protein CASSQQWGQRDGYTF.